Detailed here is one T cell receptor (beta chain). Its antigen is not identified. The sample belongs to a study of a mutant IDH1 vaccine in newly diagnosed glioma. Study as a whole: The initiation of vaccination occurred 4-6 weeks after radiotherapy alone, or with temozolomide cycles. Participants attended visit V12, the safety follow-up, at week 35, and then attended visit V13 at week 47.

The sample's time point: week 47, end of study. What each vaccine dose contained was 300 ug of mutant IDH1 20-mer peptide, accompanied by topical imiquimod. Sequenced by immunoSEQ multiplex PCR; TCRdb stores in-frame clones only, minus some. This repertoire shows around 33,000 clones, 80% to 90% found once; its top ten account for about 12%. This CDR3 is 14 amino acids long. Germline lookup yields CDR1 GTSNPN and CDR2 SVGIG (reference sequence). Trimming took 2 bases from V and 0 from J, leaving 8 bases between them. The receptor was isolated from a woman in her 30s with glioma. The chain uses TRBV30 and TRBJ1-3; D unresolved. The starting material was PBMCs, obtained from a glioma patient whose treatment included an IDH1 peptide vaccine. The CDR3 nucleotides read TGTGCCTGGAGTCCATCTAGCTCTGGAAACACCATATATTTT. Translated, it gives CAWSPSSSGNTIYF. The full variable domain, rest sourced from reference TRBV30 and TRBJ1-3, is SQTIHQWPATLVQPVGSPLSLECTVEGTSNPNLYWYRQAAGRGLQLLFYSVGIGQISSEVPQNLSASRPQDRQFILSSKKLLLSDSGFYLCAWSPSSSGNTIYFGEGSWLTVV.